The 15 T cell receptor beta chains below come from one sample, sequenced in a study of OX40 agonist ivuxolimab in advanced cancers. Generated by immunoSEQ multiplex PCR, the TCRdb table keeps only in-frame clones and is missing some. The data contain 50,000 to 70,000 clones, 70% to 90% of them singletons. Sequenced material: CD4+ or CD8+ T cells sorted from blood, taken in a trial of the OX40 agonist ivuxolimab. These receptors were collected from an adult with an advanced solid tumor such as melanoma, head and neck, liver or kidney cancer.

This clone was found once. V is TRBV7-9 and J is TRBJ2-1; D gene ambiguous. CDR3 length: 16 residues. The V gene's germline CDR1 is SEHNR and CDR2 FQNEAQ (reference sequence). V gave up 0 bases and J gave up 7 bases, with 16 bases separating them. The CDR3 here is CASSLAIRALRNEQFF. CDR3 bases: TGTGCCAGCAGCTTAGCGATTAGGGCCCTTCGGAATGAGCAGTTCTTC.

The rearrangement joins TRBV2 to TRBJ2-1; D possibly corresponds to TRBD1 (6 bases). The germline V and J ends were trimmed by 8 bases and 5 bases, with 13 bases remaining between them. The CDR3 totals 13 residues. CDR1 SNHLY and CDR2 FYNNEI come from the germline V gene. CDR3 sequence (DNA): TGTGCCAGCCAGGACAGTGAGAACAATGAGCAGTTCTTC. Protein sequence: CASQDSENNEQFF.

The V call is TRBV7-9, the J call TRBJ1-2; D gene unclear. This CDR3 contains 15 residues. V dropped 5 bases and J dropped 8 bases, with 21 bases sitting between them. Germline V lookup: CDR1 SEHNR, CDR2 FQNEAQ (reference sequence). The CDR3 loop is CASSPLNPAMGGYTF. The CDR3 coding sequence is TGTGCCAGCAGCCCACTCAACCCTGCTATGGGGGGCTACACCTTC.

This chain links TRBV7-9 with TRBJ1-2; no firm D call. The V gene's germline CDR1 is SEHNR and CDR2 FQNEAQ (reference sequence). This CDR3 has 12 amino acids. V was cut by 5 bases and J by 3 bases, with 7 bases left in between. The CDR3 here is CASSRSHYGYTF. CDR3 nucleotides: TGTGCCAGCAGCCGATCTCACTATGGCTACACCTTC.

The J gene is TRBJ1-1, the V gene TRBV28; D is uncertain. Germline V gene sequence: CDR1 MDHEN, CDR2 SYDVKM. Trimming removed 5 bases from V and 0 bases from J, with 10 bases in between. The CDR3 has 14 amino acids. The CDR3 coding sequence is TGTGCCAGCAGTCCCACAGCCCTGAACACTGAAGCTTTCTTT. It specifies CASSPTALNTEAFF.

J is TRBJ2-7 and V is TRBV11-1; D perhaps matches TRBD1 (6 bases). This CDR3 comprises 13 residues. Germline CDR1 is SGHAT and CDR2 is FQDESV (reference sequence). V was trimmed by 3 bases and J by 6 bases, leaving 12 bases between them. The CDR3 loop reads CASSLGTGIEQYF. The CDR3 DNA follows: TGTGCCAGCAGCTTGGGCACAGGGATCGAGCAGTACTTC.

Within the sample, this clone is medium-sized. This rearrangement joins TRBV27 to TRBJ2-2; D may be TRBD1 (6 bases). This CDR3 spans 14 amino acids. Germline lookup yields CDR1 MNHEY and CDR2 SMNVEV (reference sequence). V was cut by 5 bases and J by 4 bases, with 11 bases left in between. The CDR3 sequence: CASSRQAFTGELFF. CDR3 nucleotides: TGTGCCAGCAGTAGACAGGCGTTCACCGGGGAGCTGTTTTTT.

The rearrangement joins TRBV28 to TRBJ2-1; 8 nucleotides agree with TRBD2. The CDR3 covers 15 residues. J gave up 10 bases and V 1 base, and 9 bases lay outside the gene matches. Germline V gives CDR1 MDHEN, CDR2 SYDVKM. The CDR3 DNA follows: TGTGCCAGCAGTTTATTTGGGACTAGGAAGTGGGAGCAGTTCTTC. It specifies CASSLFGTRKWEQFF.

V is TRBV13 and J is TRBJ2-5; maybe TRBD2 (6 bases). V dropped 1 base and J dropped 5 bases, with 8 bases sitting between them. The CDR3 has 13 residues. Germline lookup yields CDR1 PRHDT and CDR2 FYEKMQ (reference sequence). CDR3 residues: CASSLAGVETQYF. The CDR3 region has the DNA TGTGCCAGCAGCTTAGCGGGAGTTGAGACCCAGTACTTC.

The chain has TRBV5-1 and TRBJ1-1; D is uncertain. The CDR3 length is 15 residues. Germline V gives CDR1 SGHRS, CDR2 YFSETQ. V lost 0 bases and J 4 bases, leaving 13 bases between the germline ends. The CDR3 coding sequence is TGCGCCAGCAGCTTGGCCGTCGTGGGGTCCACTGAAGCTTTCTTT. This gives the protein CASSLAVVGSTEAFF.

In DNA, the CDR3 is TGTGCCAGCAGCTTGACGGGAGAAAAACTGTTTTTT. It translates to CASSLTGEKLFF. J is TRBJ1-4 and V is TRBV7-2; D uncertain. V lost 3 bases and J lost 8, with 7 bases in between. The CDR3 length is 12 residues. Germline V gene data show CDR1 as SGHTA and CDR2 as FQGNSA.

This sequence joins TRBV14 and TRBJ2-1; D unclear. V gave up 0 bases and J gave up 6 bases, with 9 bases separating them. CDR1 is SGHDN, CDR2 FVKESK, per germline. The CDR3 is made up of 14 amino acids. CDR3 amino acids: CASSQELWGNEQFF. The CDR3 DNA sequence: TGTGCCAGCAGCCAAGAATTGTGGGGCAATGAGCAGTTCTTC.

The table lists this clone with a few counts. The chain employs TRBV30 and TRBJ1-1; D unclear. CDR1 GTSNPN and CDR2 SVGIG come from the germline V gene (reference sequence). The CDR3 spans 13 residues. Trimming removed 0 bases from V and 1 base from J, with 6 bases in between. The CDR3 DNA reads TGTGCCTGGAGTGTAGCGGAGAACACTGAAGCTTTCTTT. Translation: CAWSVAENTEAFF.

The J gene is TRBJ1-5, the V gene TRBV4-1; 8 positions match TRBD1. V shed 3 bases, J shed 1 base, and the junction held 5 bases outside the gene matches. The CDR3 length is 16 residues. Germline V CDR1 and CDR2: MGHRA, YSYEKL. The CDR3 DNA reads TGCGCCAGCAGCCAGGGGGGACAGGTCAGCAATCAGCCCCAGCATTTT. It codes for CASSQGGQVSNQPQHF.

The genes are TRBV18 and TRBJ2-1; no definite D call. The CDR3 contains 13 residues. CDR1 is KGHSH and CDR2 is LQKENI in the germline V gene. V was pared by 0 bases and J by 8 bases, with 8 bases between. The CDR3: CASSPPSQYEQFF. In nucleotides, the CDR3 is TGTGCCAGCTCACCACCGTCCCAGTATGAGCAGTTCTTC.